These 18 T cell receptor beta chains came from one sample sequenced in a study of blood T cell repertoires in COVID-19. Only in-frame clones appear in the TCRdb table, and some are missing; sequencing was by immunoSEQ multiplex PCR. This sample carries more than 45,000 clones, about 86% of them seen once, and the ten largest clones take just under 3%. Sequenced sample: peripheral blood. Source of these receptors: a woman at least 80 years old with acute or convalescent COVID-19.

CDR3 sequence: CAWTGTGDIGGTIYF. DNA of the CDR3: TGTGCCTGGACCGGGACAGGTGATATCGGTGGCACCATATATTTT. This chain uses TRBV30 with TRBJ1-3; 8 bases line up with TRBD1. V shed 4 bases, J shed 9 bases, and the junction held 14 bases outside the gene matches. CDR1 and CDR2 (germline): GTSNPN, SVGIG (reference sequence). The CDR3 extends over 15 amino acids.

The chain couples TRBV7-9 to TRBJ2-2; D is ambiguous. The CDR3 covers 13 residues. Deletions cut 11 bases from V and 0 bases from J, with 10 bases between. CDR1 SEHNR and CDR2 FQNEAQ come from the germline V gene (reference sequence). The DNA of the CDR3 is TGTGCCTCCAAGGAGCCGAACACCGGGGAGCTGTTTTTT. This translates into CASKEPNTGELFF.

The rearrangement links TRBV3-1 (or the pseudogene TRBV3-2) to TRBJ2-1; 15 bases align to TRBD2. V was clipped by 3 bases and J by 8 bases; unmatched bases: 8. Per the germline V gene, CDR1 is LGHDT and CDR2 is YNNKEL (reference sequence). This CDR3 contains 17 residues. This CDR3 reads CASSHAGTSGGKHEQFF. CDR3 coding DNA: TGTGCCAGCAGCCACGCTGGGACTAGCGGGGGGAAACATGAGCAGTTCTTC.

CDR3 DNA sequence: TGTGCCAGCAGTTCCCCGGGGGGAGGGGAGACCCAGTACTTC. The encoded protein is CASSSPGGGETQYF. This chain links TRBV6-6 with TRBJ2-5; 7 bases line up with TRBD2. The V gene's germline CDR1 is MNHNY and CDR2 SVGAGI (reference sequence). This CDR3 is built from 14 residues. The V gene end was trimmed by 4 bases and the J gene end by 5 bases; junction bases not matched to a gene: 7.

The CDR3 sequence: CASSLKFRDSSNGYTF. CDR3 sequence (DNA): TGTGCCAGCAGCTTAAAGTTTCGGGACAGCAGCAATGGCTACACCTTC. The rearrangement uses TRBV7-2 and TRBJ1-2, with 7 bases identical to TRBD1. This CDR3 is 16 amino acids long. Germline assignment: CDR1 SGHTA and CDR2 FQGNSA. J gave up 6 bases and V 2 bases, and 12 bases lay outside the gene matches.

The chain uses TRBV19 and TRBJ1-5, with no clear D. This CDR3 is built from 11 residues. V shed 5 bases and J shed 14 bases, with 13 bases lying between them. The germline CDR1 and CDR2 sequences are LNHDA and SQIVND (reference sequence). The DNA of the CDR3 is TGTGCCAGTAGTCCCGGCGGCCCTAAGCATTTT. It encodes CASSPGGPKHF.

The chain combines TRBV23-1 with TRBJ1-5, with TRBD1 as a possible D gene (5 bases). TRBV23-1 is an open reading frame, and its role is uncertain. The CDR3 covers 12 residues. Trimming removed 2 bases at V and 7 bases at J, with 6 bases between. CDR3 sequence (DNA): TGCGCCAGCAGTCAAAAGGGGCAGCCCCAGCATTTT. Protein product: CASSQKGQPQHF.

This chain uses TRBV7-2 with TRBJ2-2; weak D call: TRBD2 (5 bases). The CDR3 sequence is 16 residues long. Trimming took off 5 bases at V and 1 base at J, with 14 bases between the two ends. Germline V CDR1 and CDR2: SGHTA, FQGNSA. The CDR3 nucleotides read TGTGCCAGCAGCCCTCGGTCCGGGAAGAACACCGGGGAGCTGTTTTTT. Protein sequence: CASSPRSGKNTGELFF.

This chain connects TRBV13 to TRBJ2-5; D possibly corresponds to TRBD1 (6 bases). Deletions cut 5 bases from V and 5 bases from J, with 12 bases between. CDR1 and CDR2 from the germline V gene are PRHDT and FYEKMQ (reference sequence). The CDR3 has 13 amino acids. CDR3 sequence: CASSPGHGETQYF. CDR3 bases: TGTGCCAGCAGCCCGGGACACGGGGAGACCCAGTACTTC.

V is TRBV9 and J is TRBJ1-1, with TRBD1 identical over 7 bases. V lost 4 bases to trimming and J lost 3 bases; unmatched junction nucleotides: 3. The CDR3 runs 13 residues. The germline CDR1 and CDR2 sequences are SGDLS and YYNGEE. CDR3 sequence: CASSNTGDTEAFF. The CDR3 nucleotides read TGTGCCAGCAGCAATACAGGGGACACTGAAGCTTTCTTT.

V gene TRBV12-3 or TRBV12-4 combines with J gene TRBJ2-1, with a weak D call TRBD2 (6 bases). Trimming took off 6 bases at V and 10 bases at J, with 10 bases between the two ends. The CDR3 contains 11 residues. The CDR3 coding sequence is TGTGCCAGCAGCCTCCGGGGGGAGCAGTTCTTC. It translates to CASSLRGEQFF.

This clone has just one count. This chain joins TRBV7-2 and TRBJ1-6, with no clear D. Germline assignment: CDR1 SGHTA and CDR2 FQGNSA. V lost 2 bases to trimming and J lost 8 bases, with 7 bases between them. The CDR3 consists of 13 residues. The CDR3 bases are TGTGCCAGCAGCTTACGGGTGGATTCACCCCTCCACTTT. Translated: CASSLRVDSPLHF.

This clone has only one observation. This sequence joins TRBV5-4 and TRBJ2-5, with 8 bases lining up with TRBD2. CDR1 is SGHNT, CDR2 YYREEE, per germline (reference sequence). V lost 2 bases to trimming and J lost 5 bases; unmatched junction nucleotides: 8. The CDR3 totals 15 residues. The CDR3 is CASSLRAGESETQYF. In nucleotides, the CDR3 is TGTGCCAGCAGCTTAAGAGCGGGGGAATCGGAGACCCAGTACTTC.

Here the CDR3 reads CASRPDGTLYEQYF. CDR3 nucleotides: TGTGCCAGCAGACCGGACGGGACTTTATACGAGCAGTACTTC. The rearrangement joins TRBV6-5 to TRBJ2-7, with a possible D match to TRBD2 (6 bases). The V end was cut by 6 bases, the J end by 4 bases, with 16 bases between. This CDR3 contains 14 residues. Germline CDR1 MNHEY, CDR2 SVGAGI.

V and J are TRBV10-1 and TRBJ1-6, with D unclear. The CDR3 consists of 17 residues. V lost 8 bases to trimming and J lost 0 bases, with 17 bases between them. Germline-derived CDR1 and CDR2 are WNHNN and SYGVQD (reference sequence). This chain's CDR3 is CASDGESRSSYNSPLHF. The CDR3 nucleotides read TGCGCCAGCGACGGGGAGAGCCGAAGCTCCTATAATTCACCCCTCCACTTT.

The chain joins TRBV19 to TRBJ2-5, with 7 bases identical to TRBD2. J gave up 4 bases and V 4 bases, and 6 bases lay outside the gene matches. The CDR3 is 14 amino acids. Germline-derived CDR1 and CDR2 are LNHDA and SQIVND (reference sequence). CDR3 nucleotides: TGTGCCAGTAGTAACCAGCGGGAAGGAGAGACCCAGTACTTC. Protein product: CASSNQREGETQYF.

The sample holds one count of this clone. The chain uses TRBV6-5 and TRBJ1-2, with D maybe TRBD1 (5 bases). V lost 6 bases to trimming and J lost 7 bases, with 21 bases between them. The germline V gene has CDR1 MNHEY and CDR2 SVGAGI. The CDR3 covers 15 residues. For the CDR3, the DNA is TGTGCCAGCAGGGACGCTTCGGCAGGGAGGGCTGGCTACACCTTC. This encodes CASRDASAGRAGYTF.

Comment on this clone: Other DNA sequences in this sample translate to the same CDR3. V gene TRBV27 combines with J gene TRBJ1-2; 8 nucleotides agree with TRBD1. Germline assignment: CDR1 MNHEY and CDR2 SMNVEV (reference sequence). J gave up 4 bases and V 6 bases, and 4 bases lay outside the gene matches. This CDR3 region has 13 residues. Here the CDR3 reads CASSPDRVYGYTF. CDR3 in DNA: TGTGCCAGCAGCCCGGACAGGGTCTATGGCTACACCTTC.